A selection of T cell receptor beta chains follows, all from one sample in a study of T cells in Graves' hyperthyroidism and ophthalmopathy. TCRdb processed the multiplex PCR reads anew with MiXCR; each CDR3 protein has one entry. The profile shows under 250,000 distinct CDR3 sequences, roughly 18% of them singletons. The sample comprised blood. The receptors here all came from a man aged 45 to 65 with Graves' hyperthyroidism. Each CDR3 is given with its conserved first and last residue. D genes are given only for firm matches. Not all rows give a size; the values are once, few, many and, for expanded clones, a class.

v_gene	d_gene	len	j_gene	abundance	CDR3aa	CDR3nt
TRBV18	NA	15	TRBJ2-7	many	CASSPNEGMSYEQYF	TGTGCCAGCTCACCAAACGAGGGAATGTCCTACGAGCAGTACTTC
TRBV30	NA	12	TRBJ1-1	many	CAWGYSGTEAFF	TGTGCCTGGGGGTATAGCGGCACTGAAGCTTTCTTT
TRBV6-2/TRBV6-3	NA	11	TRBJ2-7	few	CASRRDSEQYF	TGTGCCAGCAGGCGAGACTCCGAGCAGTACTTC
TRBV24-1	NA	16	TRBJ2-2	many	CATSDFSKQGSGELFF	TGTGCCACCAGTGATTTTAGCAAGCAGGGATCCGGGGAGCTGTTTTTT
TRBV20-1	TRBD2	16	TRBJ2-7	NA	CSASPRLAGGSYEQYF	TGCAGTGCTAGCCCAAGACTAGCGGGGGGGTCCTACGAGCAGTACTTC
TRBV5-1	NA	15	TRBJ1-2	few	CASSPEPRTNYGYTF	TGCGCCAGCAGCCCAGAGCCCAGGACGAACTATGGCTACACCTTC
TRBV5-1	NA	14	TRBJ1-4	NA	CASSLEPRGKKLFF	TGCGCCAGCAGCTTGGAACCGCGGGGGAAAAAACTGTTTTTT
TRBV10-3	TRBD2	14	TRBJ2-3	many	CAIRGTSGRDTQYF	TGTGCCATCAGGGGGACTAGCGGAAGAGATACGCAGTATTTT
TRBV7-8	TRBD1	18	TRBJ1-2	few	CASSLARGGGAVIRGYTF	TGTGCCAGCAGCTTAGCGCGGGGAGGGGGCGCAGTAATTCGTGGCTACACCTTC
TRBV5-1	NA	17	TRBJ2-2	many	CASSLASIRANTGELFF	TGCGCCAGCAGCTTGGCCTCGATCCGGGCCAACACCGGGGAGCTGTTTTTT
TRBV20-1	TRBD2	14	TRBJ2-7	few	CSASGFSGNDEQYF	TGCAGTGCTAGTGGGTTCAGCGGGAACGACGAGCAGTACTTC
TRBV7-9	NA	14	TRBJ2-5	many	CASSRIADQETQYF	TGTGCCAGCAGCCGCATAGCGGACCAAGAGACCCAGTACTTC
TRBV11-2	NA	14	TRBJ2-2	NA	CASRTERNTGELFF	TGTGCCAGCAGGACAGAGAGGAACACCGGGGAGCTGTTTTTT
TRBV2	NA	14	TRBJ2-7	many	CASSEGWVAYEQYF	TGTGCCAGCAGTGAAGGATGGGTAGCCTACGAGCAGTACTTC
TRBV7-3	TRBD2	16	TRBJ2-3	many	CASSLGLAGVADTQYF	TGTGCCAGCAGCTTAGGCCTAGCGGGAGTTGCTGATACGCAGTATTTT
TRBV12-3/TRBV12-4	TRBD2	17	TRBJ2-5	many	CASSLGGTTPQQETQYF	TGTGCCAGCAGTTTAGGTGGGACTACCCCCCAACAAGAGACCCAGTACTTC
TRBV7-3	NA	13	TRBJ2-1	few	CASSEGAHNEQFF	TGTGCCAGCAGCGAAGGTGCCCACAATGAGCAGTTCTTC
TRBV18	NA	13	TRBJ1-6	many	CASSPGVNSPLHF	TGTGCCAGCTCACCGGGGGTCAATTCACCCCTCCACTTT
TRBV12-3/TRBV12-4	TRBD2	17	TRBJ2-1	many	CASSPLLASGSYNEQFF	TGTGCCAGCAGTCCGCTTTTAGCTAGCGGATCATACAATGAGCAGTTCTTC
TRBV28	NA	14	TRBJ2-1	many	CASSLPGRGDEQFF	TGTGCCAGCAGTTTACCAGGCAGGGGTGATGAGCAGTTCTTC
TRBV27	TRBD2	15	TRBJ2-7	NA	CASSPSGAGSYEQYF	TGTGCCAGCAGTCCTAGCGGAGCAGGGTCCTACGAGCAGTACTTC
TRBV14	NA	16	TRBJ2-3	NA	CASSQYGGAPTDTQYF	TGTGCCAGCAGCCAATATGGGGGAGCACCCACAGATACGCAGTATTTT
TRBV4-3	NA	16	TRBJ2-1	NA	CASSQDTQNTNNEQFF	TGCGCCAGCAGCCAAGATACCCAGAATACGAACAATGAGCAGTTCTTC
TRBV30	NA	15	TRBJ2-1	NA	CARSVLLAPCNEQFF	TGTGCCCGGAGTGTACTACTAGCCCCATGCAATGAGCAGTTCTTC
TRBV27	NA	14	TRBJ2-1	once	CASSSSSGYNEQFF	TGTGCCAGCAGTTCCTCGTCGGGGTACAATGAGCAGTTCTTC
TRBV20-1	NA	17	TRBJ1-4	few	CSALLGDPISTNEKLFF	TGCAGTGCTCTTCTTGGGGACCCCATCTCAACTAATGAAAAACTGTTTTTT
TRBV20-1	NA	12	TRBJ2-4	few	CSPRGAQNIQYF	TGCAGTCCTCGGGGGGCGCAAAACATTCAGTACTTC
TRBV28	NA	14	TRBJ2-5	many	CASSLLGLQETQYF	TGTGCCAGCAGTTTGTTGGGACTTCAAGAGACCCAGTACTTC
TRBV28	NA	16	TRBJ2-1	many	CASREGGGSSYNEQFF	TGTGCCAGCAGGGAGGGAGGGGGAAGCTCCTACAATGAGCAGTTCTTC
TRBV27	TRBD1	15	TRBJ2-1	many	CASSSWTGYYNEQFF	TGTGCCAGCAGTTCCTGGACAGGGTACTACAATGAGCAGTTCTTC
TRBV28	TRBD2	15	TRBJ2-7	many	CASSQIAGVKSEQYF	TGTGCCAGCAGCCAGATAGCGGGAGTGAAGAGCGAGCAGTACTTC
TRBV5-1	TRBD1	14	TRBJ1-1	NA	CASSVTGMNTEALF	TGCGCCAGCAGCGTGACAGGGATGAACACTGAAGCTCTCTTT
TRBV7-6	NA	14	TRBJ2-7	NA	CASSWAGSSYEQYF	TGTGCCAGCAGCTGGGCAGGGTCAAGCTACGAGCAGTACTTC
TRBV28	NA	15	TRBJ1-1	many	CASSLFQGMNTEAFF	TGTGCCAGCAGTTTATTCCAGGGAATGAACACTGAAGCTTTCTTT
TRBV7-3	NA	14	TRBJ1-1	NA	CASSLAGGGTEAFF	TGTGCCAGCAGCTTAGCTGGGGGGGGCACTGAAGCTTTCTTT
TRBV5-1	NA	15	TRBJ2-5	NA	CASSLYSGEQETQYF	TGCGCCAGCAGCTTGTATTCAGGGGAACAAGAGACCCAGTACTTC
TRBV2	TRBD2	17	TRBJ2-5	many	CASNLILLAGVFETQYF	TGTGCCAGCAATCTAATCTTACTAGCGGGAGTATTCGAGACCCAGTACTTC
TRBV13	NA	20	TRBJ2-6	many	CASSTTDKPRSDSGANVLTF	TGTGCCAGCAGTACCACCGACAAGCCGAGATCCGACTCTGGGGCCAACGTCCTGACTTTC
TRBV6-2/TRBV6-3	TRBD1	15	TRBJ2-1	many	CASSDRDSPGNEQFF	TGTGCCAGCAGTGACCGGGACAGCCCCGGGAATGAGCAGTTCTTC
TRBV2	NA	14	TRBJ1-2	few	CASSAAPGAYGYTF	TGTGCCAGCAGTGCCGCTCCCGGGGCCTACGGCTACACCTTC
TRBV27	TRBD1	15	TRBJ2-7	few	CASSPRDRISYEQYF	TGTGCCAGCAGTCCACGGGACAGGATCTCCTACGAGCAGTACTTC
TRBV20-1	NA	14	TRBJ1-5	few	CSAPHTQRNQPQHF	TGCAGTGCTCCCCATACTCAACGCAATCAGCCCCAGCATTTT
TRBV6-1	TRBD2	15	TRBJ2-1	few	CATGGVKRDYNEQFF	TGTGCCACCGGAGGTGTGAAGCGGGACTACAATGAGCAGTTCTTC